The T cell receptor beta chain described here comes from a study of cytomegalovirus exposure and HLA in healthy donors. Germline loops: CDR1 MNHEY, CDR2 SVGAGI. The length of the CDR3 is 15 residues. V was pared by 2 bases and J by 10 bases, with 18 bases between. PCR used 60 Vbeta primers and 13 Jbeta primers. Sequencing used immunoSEQ multiplex PCR; TCRdb keeps in-frame clones, though not all of them. Of about 71,000 clones listed, about 70% were seen once; the top ten hold less than 9%. The genes are TRBV6-5 and TRBJ2-1; D is perhaps TRBD2 (7 bases). This receptor was obtained from a man aged 40-49 years in good health and CMV-seropositive. Sample: PBMCs. The CDR3 loop is CASSYGAGAQWEQFF. Written as DNA, the CDR3 is TGTGCCAGCAGTTACGGGGCGGGGGCACAATGGGAGCAGTTCTTC.